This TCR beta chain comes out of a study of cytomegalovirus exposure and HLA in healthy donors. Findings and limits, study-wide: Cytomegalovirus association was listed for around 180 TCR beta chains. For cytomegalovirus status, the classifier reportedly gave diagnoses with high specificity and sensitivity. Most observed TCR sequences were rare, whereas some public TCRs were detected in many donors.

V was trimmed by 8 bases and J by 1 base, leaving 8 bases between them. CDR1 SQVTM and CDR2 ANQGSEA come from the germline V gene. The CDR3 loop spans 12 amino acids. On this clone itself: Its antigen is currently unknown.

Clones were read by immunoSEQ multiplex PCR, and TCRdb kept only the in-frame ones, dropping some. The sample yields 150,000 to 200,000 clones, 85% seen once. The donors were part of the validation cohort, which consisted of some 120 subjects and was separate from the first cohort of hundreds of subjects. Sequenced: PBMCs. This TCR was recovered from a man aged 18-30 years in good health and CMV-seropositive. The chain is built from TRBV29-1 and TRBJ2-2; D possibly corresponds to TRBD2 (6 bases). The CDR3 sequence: CSSGENTGELFF. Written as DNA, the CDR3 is TGCAGCTCGGGAGAGAACACCGGGGAGCTGTTTTTT.